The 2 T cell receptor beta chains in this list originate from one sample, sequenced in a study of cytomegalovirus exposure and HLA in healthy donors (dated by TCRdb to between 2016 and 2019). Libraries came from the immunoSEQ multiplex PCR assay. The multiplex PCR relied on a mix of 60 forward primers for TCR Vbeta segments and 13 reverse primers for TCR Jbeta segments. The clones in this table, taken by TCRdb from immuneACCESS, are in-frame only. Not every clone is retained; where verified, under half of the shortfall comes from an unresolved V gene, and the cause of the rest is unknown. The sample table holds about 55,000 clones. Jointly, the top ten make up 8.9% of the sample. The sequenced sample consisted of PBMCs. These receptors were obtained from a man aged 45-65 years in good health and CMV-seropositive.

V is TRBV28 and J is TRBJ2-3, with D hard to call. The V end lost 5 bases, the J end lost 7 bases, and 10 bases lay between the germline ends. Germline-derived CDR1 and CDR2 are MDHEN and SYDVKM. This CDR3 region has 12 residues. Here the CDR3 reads CASSPPINTQYF. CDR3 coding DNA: TGTGCCAGCAGTCCCCCTATCAATACGCAGTATTTT.

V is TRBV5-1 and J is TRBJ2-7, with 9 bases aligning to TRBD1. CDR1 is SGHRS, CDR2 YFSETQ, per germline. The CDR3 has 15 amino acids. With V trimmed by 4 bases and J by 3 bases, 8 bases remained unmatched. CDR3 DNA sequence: TGCGCCAGCAGCCGGGACCAGGGACAGGGCTACGAGCAGTACTTC. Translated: CASSRDQGQGYEQYF.